These T cell receptor beta chains were read from a single sample in a study of T cell repertoires in cytomegalovirus infection. Their specific antigens are unknown. MiXCR, applied by TCRdb to the reads, yields one record per CDR3 protein. The sample lists 110,000 or so distinct CDR3 sequences; around 31% were seen once. This specimen was CD8+ T cells from cultured PBMCs, taken from culture after CMV antigen stimulation. The receptors derive from a human donor in good health (CMV status not recorded). Some clones in this sample may be carry-over from other donors' samples. Each CDR3 is given with its conserved first and last residue. The order of the fields is D gene, clone size, V gene, J gene, CDR3 protein, CDR3 DNA. The D gene is left open where the match is weak. Not all rows give a size; the values are once, few, many and, for expanded clones, a class.

>NA|NA|TRBV7-8|TRBJ2-3
CAGSDWGQTDTQYF
TGTGCCGGCTCAGACTGGGGGCAAACAGATACGCAGTATTTT
>NA|few|TRBV25-1|TRBJ2-3
CASSLGTWSTDTQYF
TGTGCCAGCAGCCTCGGGACGTGGAGCACAGATACGCAGTATTTT
>NA|few|TRBV20-1|TRBJ1-4
CSAATYRQPGREKLFF
TGCAGTGCTGCTACTTACAGACAGCCCGGTCGGGAAAAACTGTTTTTT
>NA|few|TRBV6-4|TRBJ1-1
CASSDSSMTEAFF
TGTGCCAGCAGTGACTCTAGTATGACCGAAGCTTTCTTT
>TRBD2|NA|TRBV4-3|TRBJ2-1
CASSIIAGDTNNEQFF
TGCGCCAGCAGCATAATAGCGGGGGACACGAACAATGAGCAGTTCTTC
>NA|few|TRBV5-1|TRBJ2-7
CASSTAGTDNQYF
TGCGCCAGCAGCACCGCCGGGACTGACAATCAGTACTTC
>NA|few|TRBV12-3/TRBV12-4|TRBJ2-7
CASSSTGTFYEQYF
TGTGCCAGCAGTTCAACCGGGACGTTCTACGAGCAGTACTTC
>NA|NA|TRBV29-1|TRBJ2-5
CSVGGFLQETQYF
TGCAGCGTTGGGGGTTTCCTTCAAGAGACCCAGTACTTC
>NA|NA|TRBV7-9|TRBJ2-5
CASSLGTGRKETQYF
TGTGCCAGCAGCTTAGGAACTGGGAGGAAAGAGACCCAGTACTTC
>TRBD1|NA|TRBV6-2/TRBV6-3|TRBJ2-1
CASSSLDPDRGQYNEQFF
TGTGCCAGCAGTTCATTGGACCCGGACAGGGGGCAGTACAATGAGCAGTTCTTC
>NA|NA|TRBV9|TRBJ1-5
CASSEGPGAGSNQPQHF
TGTGCCAGCAGCGAAGGACCGGGAGCGGGGAGCAATCAGCCCCAGCATTTT
>NA|NA|TRBV6-1|TRBJ1-2
CASSALSDPRHYGYTF
TGTGCCAGCAGCGCACTCTCGGACCCCAGGCACTATGGCTACACCTTC
>NA|NA|TRBV28|TRBJ2-7
CASSLVGSSYEQYF
TGTGCCAGCAGTTTGGTCGGGAGCTCCTACGAGCAGTACTTC
>NA|few|TRBV6-5|TRBJ2-2
CASNLGLGRGNTGELFF
TGTGCCAGCAATTTAGGGCTGGGCAGAGGGAACACCGGGGAGCTGTTTTTT
>NA|NA|TRBV20-1|TRBJ1-2
CSARVDQGLPPGYTF
TGCAGTGCTAGAGTGGATCAGGGGCTTCCGCCCGGCTACACCTTC
>NA|NA|TRBV7-6|TRBJ1-1
CASSLGTGGGEAFF
TGTGCCAGCAGCTTAGGTACGGGCGGGGGTGAAGCTTTCTTT
>TRBD2|NA|TRBV19|TRBJ2-1
CASASGGNEQFF
TGTGCCAGTGCCAGCGGGGGGAATGAGCAGTTCTTC
>NA|few|TRBV7-6|TRBJ2-5
CASSSTSRTEQETQYF
TGTGCCAGCAGCTCGACCAGTCGGACGGAGCAAGAGACCCAGTACTTC
>NA|many|TRBV27|TRBJ1-6
CASSLAGDNSPLHF
TGTGCCAGCAGTTTGGCGGGAGATAATTCACCCCTCCACTTT
>NA|NA|TRBV7-8|TRBJ2-7
CASTASPDGTYEQYF
TGTGCCAGCACCGCCTCCCCGGACGGAACCTACGAGCAGTACTTC
>NA|few|TRBV28|TRBJ1-5
CASSSYRLQESNQPQHF
TGTGCCAGCAGTTCCTACCGGCTACAGGAGAGCAATCAGCCCCAGCATTTT
>TRBD1|few|TRBV28|TRBJ2-7
CASTPDRGVLLSYEQYF
TGTGCCAGCACCCCTGACAGGGGAGTGCTGTTATCCTACGAGCAGTACTTC
>NA|few|TRBV6-5|TRBJ1-5
CASSYSSGNQPQHF
TGTGCCAGCAGTTACTCGAGCGGAAATCAGCCCCAGCATTTT
>NA|few|TRBV7-8|TRBJ2-3
CASSLERGFSTDTQYF
TGTGCCAGCAGCTTAGAGAGGGGATTCAGCACAGATACGCAGTATTTT
>TRBD2|few|TRBV29-1|TRBJ2-3
CSVEAGETSGVTDTQYF
TGCAGCGTTGAAGCGGGTGAGACTAGCGGGGTCACAGATACGCAGTATTTT
>NA|few|TRBV2|TRBJ2-7
CASGGESRAFYEQYF
TGTGCCAGTGGAGGCGAGTCCAGGGCGTTCTACGAGCAGTACTTC
>NA|NA|TRBV20-1|TRBJ2-7
CSARIQTYEQYF
TGCAGTGCTAGAATCCAGACCTACGAGCAGTACTTC
>TRBD2|many|TRBV28|TRBJ2-3
CASSSGLAGRTDTQYF
TGTGCCAGCAGTTCCGGACTAGCGGGGCGCACAGATACGCAGTATTTT
>TRBD1|few|TRBV7-6|TRBJ2-6
CASSLTGGSGANVLTF
TGTGCCAGCAGCTTGACAGGGGGCTCAGGGGCCAACGTCCTGACTTTC
>NA|few|TRBV6-2/TRBV6-3|TRBJ2-7
CASSYGSGYEQYF
TGTGCCAGCAGTTACGGGTCGGGGTACGAGCAGTACTTC
>NA|NA|TRBV7-6|TRBJ1-6
CASSSRGLNSPLHF
TGTGCCAGCAGCTCCCGGGGACTTAATTCACCCCTCCACTTT
>NA|NA|TRBV12-3/TRBV12-4|TRBJ1-1
CASSLGAFEAFF
TGTGCCAGCAGTTTGGGCGCATTTGAAGCTTTCTTT
>NA|NA|TRBV5-1|TRBJ2-3
CASSLEVSTDTQYF
TGCGCCAGCAGCTTGGAGGTCTCCACAGATACGCAGTATTTT
>TRBD1|once|TRBV27|TRBJ2-7
CASSPSGQGQVNYEQYF
TGTGCCAGCAGCCCTTCCGGACAGGGTCAGGTTAATTACGAGCAGTACTTC
>NA|NA|TRBV28|TRBJ2-3
CASSFGWGTDTQYF
TGTGCCAGCAGTTTCGGTTGGGGCACAGATACGCAGTATTTT
>TRBD2|NA|TRBV7-2|TRBJ2-1
CASSSWAGGPNNEQFF
TGTGCCAGCAGCTCTTGGGCGGGGGGGCCTAACAATGAGCAGTTCTTC
>TRBD1|few|TRBV6-5|TRBJ1-2
CASSYLWDRGRVGGYTF
TGTGCCAGCAGTTACTTATGGGACAGGGGCCGCGTAGGGGGCTACACCTTC
>NA|few|TRBV7-9|TRBJ2-1
CASSPRTLLNEQFF
TGTGCCAGCAGCCCACGGACTCTCCTCAATGAGCAGTTCTTC
>TRBD1|few|TRBV4-1|TRBJ2-3
CASSSGTVRTDTQYF
TGCGCCAGCAGCTCCGGGACAGTTCGCACAGATACGCAGTATTTT
>NA|few|TRBV28|TRBJ1-5
CASSFERRGSNQPQHF
TGTGCCAGCAGTTTCGAAAGGCGGGGGAGCAATCAGCCCCAGCATTTT
>NA|many|TRBV5-6|TRBJ1-1
CASSQFVEELTEAFF
TGTGCCAGCAGCCAGTTCGTCGAGGAACTCACTGAAGCTTTCTTT
>TRBD2|many|TRBV7-6|TRBJ2-1
CASSSLAGSPGDEQFF
TGTGCCAGCAGCTCCCTAGCGGGGAGCCCTGGGGATGAGCAGTTCTTC
>NA|NA|TRBV2|TRBJ1-1
CASWSNTEAFF
TGTGCCAGCTGGTCGAACACTGAAGCTTTCTTT
>TRBD1|few|TRBV5-6|TRBJ1-1
CASSKGDRVWNTEAFF
TGTGCCAGCAGCAAGGGGGACAGGGTTTGGAACACTGAAGCTTTCTTT